What follows are 10 T cell receptor beta chains derived from one specimen sequenced in a study of regulatory T cells in long-lasting Graves disease. Both iRepertoire HTBI primers and Arm-PCR of CDR3 regions were used to build the TCR beta libraries. TCRdb ran MiXCR on the multiplex PCR reads and lists one entry per CDR3 protein. The sample yields 400,000 to 500,000 distinct CDR3 sequences, over 15% seen once. The time point denotes: newly diagnosed GD, antithyroid drugs for less than 3 months. The TCR library was made from RNA extracted from PBMCs. The same sample was also used in a study of T cells in Graves' hyperthyroidism and ophthalmopathy.

The sample in question was peripheral blood mononuclear cells (PBMCs), obtained at new diagnosis, from a patient treated with antithyroid drugs. These receptors were obtained from a woman aged 25-40 years with Graves disease.

This clonotype was seen at least ten times. The chain links TRBV3-1 to TRBJ1-2; D might be TRBD1 (6 bases). The CDR3 loop spans 14 amino acids. V lost 5 bases to trimming and J lost 8 bases, with 18 bases between them. Germline V gene data show CDR1 as LGHDT and CDR2 as YNNKEL (reference sequence). This chain's CDR3 is CASSMGQAGSGYTF. DNA for the CDR3: TGTGCCAGCAGCATGGGACAAGCGGGGAGCGGCTACACCTTC.

This clonotype was detected many times. DNA of the CDR3: TGTGCCAGCAGTTTATGGTCACCTCGACAGGGGGCTTACGAGCAGTACTTC. Translating it yields CASSLWSPRQGAYEQYF. The V call is TRBV27, the J call TRBJ2-7; 10 bases are a match to TRBD1. This CDR3 has 17 residues. Germline CDR1 is MNHEY and CDR2 is SMNVEV (reference sequence). Germline trimming cut 1 base from V and 4 bases from J; bases unmatched to any gene: 10.

This clonotype was found many times. The genes are TRBV28 and TRBJ1-2; the match to TRBD1 covers 8 bases. V shed 7 bases and J 0 bases; nucleotides not matched to a gene: 7. CDR3 size: 15 residues. Germline V gene sequence: CDR1 MDHEN, CDR2 SYDVKM. CDR3 DNA sequence: TGTGCCAGCAACTGGGGGGACAGGCCTAACTATGGCTACACCTTC. This codes for CASNWGDRPNYGYTF.

This clonotype was found a few times. This rearrangement joins TRBV27 to TRBJ1-1; unclear D gene. The CDR3 runs to 15 residues. The germline V gene encodes CDR1 MNHEY and CDR2 SMNVEV (reference sequence). V was shortened by 3 bases and J by 1 base, with 12 bases between the two germline ends. The CDR3 here is CASSLRGLWNTEAFF. The CDR3 DNA follows: TGTGCCAGCAGTTTGCGGGGTCTCTGGAACACTGAAGCTTTCTTT.

The chain employs TRBV27 and TRBJ2-6; D gene ambiguous. This CDR3 spans 12 amino acids. From germline, CDR1 is MNHEY and CDR2 SMNVEV (reference sequence). V lost 8 bases, J lost 4 bases, and 6 bases lay in between. Here the CDR3 reads CASYGGANVLTF. DNA of the CDR3: TGTGCCAGCTACGGGGGGGCCAACGTCCTGACTTTC.

This clonotype appeared many times. This rearrangement joins TRBV6-1 to TRBJ2-7, with 7 bases matching TRBD2. In germline, CDR1 is MNHNS, CDR2 SASEGT. The V gene end was trimmed by 8 bases and the J gene end by 2 bases; junction bases not matched to a gene: 9. The CDR3 contains 14 residues. In nucleotides, the CDR3 is TGTGCCAGCGGAGTGGCTAGCGGCCCCTACGAGCAGTACTTC. Protein: CASGVASGPYEQYF.

In this sample, this clonotype turned up a few times. V usage is TRBV3-1 and J usage is TRBJ2-2, with D possibly matching TRBD1 (6 bases). This CDR3 has 14 residues. V lost 6 bases and J lost 1, with 9 bases in between. Germline V CDR1 and CDR2: LGHDT, YNNKEL (reference sequence). The CDR3 is CASRMTGNTGELFF. The CDR3 region has the DNA TGTGCCAGCAGAATGACAGGGAACACCGGGGAGCTGTTTTTT.

The V call is TRBV7-2, the J call TRBJ2-1; TRBD2 aligns across 10 bases. There are 18 residues in the CDR3. V trimming: 1 base; J trimming: 7 bases; junction bases outside the gene matches: 13. Germline V CDR1 and CDR2: SGHTA, FQGNSA. CDR3 region: CASSLGIIGAGGVNEQFF. CDR3 bases: TGTGCCAGCAGCTTAGGAATTATAGGAGCGGGAGGGGTTAATGAGCAGTTCTTC. Drawing the rest from reference TRBV7-2 and TRBJ2-1, the complete variable domain is GAGVSQSPSNKVTEKGKDVELRCDPISGHTALYWYRQSLGQGLEFLIYFQGNSAPDKSGLPSDRFSAERTGGSVSTLTIQRTQQEDSAVYLCASSLGIIGAGGVNEQFFGPGTRLTVL.

At least ten counts were recorded for this clonotype. The rearrangement joins TRBV7-9 to TRBJ2-7; TRBD2 matches at 7 bases. The CDR3 contains 15 residues. The germline gives CDR1 SEHNR, CDR2 FQNEAQ (reference sequence). Unmatched junction bases numbered 11, after V lost 5 bases and J lost 4 bases. The CDR3 region has the DNA TGTGCCAGCAGCGCGCGAATTCGGGGGGAATACGAGCAGTACTTC. The encoded protein is CASSARIRGEYEQYF.

This clonotype was recorded a few times. The chain uses TRBV3-1 and TRBJ2-5; the match to TRBD2 covers 8 bases. Germline values: CDR1 LGHDT, CDR2 YNNKEL (reference sequence). The CDR3 contains 16 residues. With 2 bases clipped from V and 2 bases from J, the junction kept 7 bases outside the gene matches. The CDR3 spells CASSQTRLAYQETQYF. For the CDR3, the DNA is TGTGCCAGCAGCCAAACGCGACTAGCGTATCAAGAGACCCAGTACTTC.